These T cell receptor beta chains were read from a single sample in a study of blood T cell repertoires in COVID-19. The data were produced by immunoSEQ multiplex PCR, yet TCRdb's version contains in-frame clones alone and is incomplete. The sample lists 200,000 to 250,000 clones, roughly 86% occurring once. The specimen sequenced was peripheral blood. Receptors were obtained from a woman in her 70s with active or convalescent COVID-19. Both conserved end residues are part of each CDR3. The D gene is left open where the match is weak. A row's size may be missing; if present it is once, few, many or a size class.

.	.	TRBV2	TRBJ1-2	CASSRSAGRDGYTF	TGTGCCAGCAGTCGAAGCGCAGGGCGAGACGGCTACACCTTC
TRBD2	few	TRBV27	TRBJ2-3	CASSAGVSTDTQYF	TGTGCCAGCAGTGCGGGGGTTAGCACAGATACGCAGTATTTT
.	.	TRBV11-1	TRBJ1-1	CASSRTGLTNTEAFF	TGTGCCAGCAGCCGCACAGGGTTAACGAACACTGAAGCTTTCTTT
TRBD1	.	TRBV6-5	TRBJ2-7	CASRTHWTGGYEQYF	TGTGCCAGCAGAACCCATTGGACAGGGGGCTACGAGCAGTACTTC
TRBD2	.	TRBV5-1	TRBJ2-7	CASSSRLAGPYEQYF	TGCGCCAGCAGCTCCCGACTAGCGGGGCCCTACGAGCAGTACTTC
.	.	TRBV6-4	TRBJ1-5	CASSSMEGQPQHF	TGTGCCAGCAGCTCCATGGAGGGGCAGCCCCAGCATTTT
.	.	TRBV5-1	TRBJ1-3	CASSTDSSGNTIYF	TGCGCCAGCAGCACAGACAGTTCTGGAAACACCATATATTTT
.	.	TRBV9	TRBJ2-3	CASSSHAGAGGTDTQYF	TGTGCCAGCAGCTCCCATGCGGGGGCGGGGGGCACAGATACGCAGTATTTT
.	.	TRBV29-1	TRBJ2-1	CSGNQGTTPQFF	TGCAGCGGGAACCAGGGGACGACACCGCAGTTCTTC
TRBD1	few	TRBV27	TRBJ2-7	CASSPRTGSHYEQYF	TGTGCCAGCAGTCCAAGGACAGGCAGTCACTACGAGCAGTACTTC
TRBD2	.	TRBV7-3	TRBJ2-2	CASSLRLAGTNTGELFF	TGTGCCAGCAGCCTCCGACTAGCGGGGACGAACACCGGGGAGCTGTTTTTT
.	.	TRBV27	TRBJ1-5	CASTGQEGQPQHF	TGTGCCAGCACTGGCCAGGAAGGTCAGCCCCAGCATTTT
.	once	TRBV25-1	TRBJ1-3	CASRETGKSGNTIYF	TGTGCCAGCAGGGAGACAGGCAAGTCTGGAAACACCATATATTTT
.	.	TRBV15	TRBJ1-2	CATSSRLGQTSLGYTF	TGTGCCACCAGCAGCCGCCTGGGGCAGACATCCTTAGGCTACACCTTC
TRBD1	.	TRBV19	TRBJ2-2	CASSIWGTANTGELFF	TGTGCCAGTAGTATTTGGGGGACAGCGAACACCGGGGAGCTGTTTTTT
.	.	TRBV6-2/TRBV6-3	TRBJ1-5	CASSQPGRPQHF	TGTGCCAGCAGTCAACCGGGTCGGCCCCAGCATTTT
TRBD1	.	TRBV5-1	TRBJ2-2	CASSPDRGLTGELFF	TGCGCCAGCAGCCCGGACAGGGGGCTCACCGGGGAGCTGTTTTTT
TRBD2	.	TRBV3-1/TRBV3-2	TRBJ2-1	CASSPLGRGGRNEQFF	TGTGCCAGCAGCCCCCTCGGGCGGGGGGGCAGGAATGAGCAGTTCTTC
TRBD1	few	TRBV5-4	TRBJ1-3	CASSSQGAPRSGNTIYF	TGTGCCAGCAGCTCACAGGGGGCCCCTCGGTCTGGAAACACCATATATTTT
.	.	TRBV2	TRBJ1-2	CASSDPGFYGYTF	TGTGCCAGCAGTGATCCAGGCTTCTATGGCTACACCTTC
TRBD1	.	TRBV3-1/TRBV3-2	TRBJ1-1	CASSQGYQGGTEAFF	TGTGCCAGCAGCCAAGGATATCAGGGGGGCACTGAAGCTTTCTTT
TRBD2	.	TRBV19	TRBJ2-1	CASSMTSRDEQFF	TGTGCCAGTAGTATGACTAGCCGTGATGAGCAGTTCTTC
.	few	TRBV18	TRBJ1-1	CASSPPMGQNTEAFF	TGTGCCAGCTCCCCACCCATGGGACAGAACACTGAAGCTTTCTTT
.	.	TRBV7-9	TRBJ1-4	CASSPLLNEKLFF	TGTGCCAGCAGCCCCCTTCTTAATGAAAAACTGTTTTTT
.	.	TRBV21-1	TRBJ2-7	CASSPITGGQGEQYF	TGTGCCAGCAGTCCTATTACAGGGGGACAAGGCGAGCAGTACTTC
TRBD1	.	TRBV6-6	TRBJ1-6	CASSPQRDRGGFGSNSPLHF	TGTGCCAGCAGCCCACAAAGGGACAGGGGAGGTTTTGGGTCTAATTCACCCCTCCACTTT
TRBD1	.	TRBV7-9	TRBJ1-2	CASTGTGVAGYTF	TGTGCCAGCACCGGGACAGGGGTTGCTGGCTACACCTTC
.	once	TRBV7-9	TRBJ2-1	CASSLAQGGHNEQFF	TGTGCCAGCAGCTTAGCGCAGGGTGGCCACAATGAGCAGTTCTTC
.	.	TRBV7-6	TRBJ1-6	CASSSRGGVDSPLHF	TGTGCCAGCAGCTCCCGCGGGGGAGTCGATTCACCCCTCCACTTT
.	.	TRBV29-1	TRBJ2-3	CSVERQGTDTQYF	TGCAGCGTTGAGAGGCAGGGGACAGATACGCAGTATTTT
.	.	TRBV24-1	TRBJ1-3	CATSGDRPGSGNTIYF	TGTGCCACCAGTGGAGACAGGCCCGGCTCTGGAAACACCATATATTTT
.	once	TRBV4-3	TRBJ2-1	CASSPYPGNEQFF	TGCGCCAGCAGCCCTTACCCGGGCAATGAGCAGTTCTTC
.	.	TRBV2	TRBJ2-5	CASSYDRNQETQYF	TGTGCCAGCAGTTACGACAGGAACCAAGAGACCCAGTACTTC
.	.	TRBV4-3	TRBJ2-7	CASSQEVQGFPYEQYF	TGCGCCAGCAGCCAAGAAGTGCAGGGATTTCCCTACGAGCAGTACTTC
.	.	TRBV7-8	TRBJ1-4	CASSLGGGVKTNEKLFF	TGTGCCAGCAGCCTAGGTGGGGGCGTGAAAACTAATGAAAAACTGTTTTTT
.	.	TRBV4-3	TRBJ1-2	CASSQDPGDYGYTF	TGCGCCAGCAGCCAAGACCCAGGGGACTATGGCTACACCTTC